A selection of T cell receptor beta chains follows, all from one sample in a study of T-cell memory formation after mild COVID-19. TCRdb re-called the 5' RACE reads with MiXCR, one entry per CDR3 protein. The table lists 400,000 to 500,000 distinct CDR3 sequences, approximately 24% of them singletons, with about 8.7% in the top ten. The sequencing input was PBMCs or a T cell subset sorted from them (not recorded which). The receptors were gathered from an adult woman who had mild COVID-19 (a few samples of this study predate the infection). Cell type and time point are not known. CDR3s include the opening cysteine and the closing phenylalanine or tryptophan. Fields, in order: V gene, J gene, CDR3 protein.

V: TRBV11-2
J: TRBJ1-2
CDR3: CASSFRGGADGYTF

V: TRBV5-1
J: TRBJ1-3
CDR3: CASSFGGSSSGNTIYF

V: TRBV7-3
J: TRBJ2-5
CDR3: CASSQYSRGAGGTQYF

V: TRBV7-9
J: TRBJ1-1
CDR3: CASSLPATGNTEAFF

V: TRBV15
J: TRBJ2-3
CDR3: CATSPVLDHADTQYF

V: TRBV28
J: TRBJ2-5
CDR3: CASSLSVGQETQYF

V: TRBV29-1
J: TRBJ1-1
CDR3: CSVPGDRGPGF

V: TRBV5-1
J: TRBJ1-2
CDR3: CASSLGQYTNYGYTF

V: TRBV12-3/TRBV12-4
J: TRBJ2-3
CDR3: CASSPFSAGTDTQYF

V: TRBV5-1
J: TRBJ2-3
CDR3: CASSLVPSGRGTDTQYF

V: TRBV10-3
J: TRBJ2-3
CDR3: CAISALAGGPADTQYF

V: TRBV20-1
J: TRBJ1-1
CDR3: CSARRQLWAFF

V: TRBV6-6
J: TRBJ1-4
CDR3: CASSYPGQELFF

V: TRBV6-2/TRBV6-3
J: TRBJ2-7
CDR3: CASSLSGEASYEQYF

V: TRBV20-1
J: TRBJ1-1
CDR3: CSAGGTGATEAFF

V: TRBV11-3
J: TRBJ2-5
CDR3: CASSDRDRGSETQYF